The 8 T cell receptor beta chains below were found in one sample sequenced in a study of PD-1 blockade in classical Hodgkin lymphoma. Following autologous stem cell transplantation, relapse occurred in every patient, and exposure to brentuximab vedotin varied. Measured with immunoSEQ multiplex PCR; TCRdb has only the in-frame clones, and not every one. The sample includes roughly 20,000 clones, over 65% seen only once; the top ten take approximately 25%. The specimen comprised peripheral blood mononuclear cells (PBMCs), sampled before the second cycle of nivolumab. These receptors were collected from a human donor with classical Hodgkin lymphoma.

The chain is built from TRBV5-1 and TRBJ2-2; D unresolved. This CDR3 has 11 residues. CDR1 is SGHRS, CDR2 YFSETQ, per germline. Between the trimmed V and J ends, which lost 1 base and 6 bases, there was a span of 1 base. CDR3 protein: CASSLSGELFF. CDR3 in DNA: TGCGCCAGCAGCTTGTCCGGGGAGCTGTTTTTT.

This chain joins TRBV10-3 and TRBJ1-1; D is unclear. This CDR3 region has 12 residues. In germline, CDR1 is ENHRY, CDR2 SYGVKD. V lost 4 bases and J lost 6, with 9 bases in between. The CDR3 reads CAISVYPPEAFF. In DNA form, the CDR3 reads TGTGCCATCAGTGTGTATCCTCCTGAAGCTTTCTTT.

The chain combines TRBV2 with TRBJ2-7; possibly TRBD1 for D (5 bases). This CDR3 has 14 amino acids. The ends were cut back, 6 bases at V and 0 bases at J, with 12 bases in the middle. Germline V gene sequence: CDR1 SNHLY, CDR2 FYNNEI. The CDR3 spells CASSTGRASYEQYF. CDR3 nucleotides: TGTGCCAGCAGCACGGGCAGGGCCTCCTACGAGCAGTACTTC. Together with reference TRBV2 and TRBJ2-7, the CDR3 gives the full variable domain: EPEVTQTPSHQVTQMGQEVILRCVPISNHLYFYWYRQILGQKVEFLVSFYNNEISEKSEIFDDQFSVERPDGSNFTLKIRSTKLEDSAMYFCASSTGRASYEQYFGPGTRLTVT.

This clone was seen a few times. The CDR3 region is CASSQVGSNEQFF. The CDR3 region has the DNA TGCGCCAGCAGCCAAGTCGGGAGCAATGAGCAGTTCTTC. This rearrangement joins TRBV4-1 to TRBJ2-1, with D tentatively TRBD2 (6 bases). Between the trimmed V and J ends, which lost 1 base and 6 bases, there was a span of 7 bases. CDR3 length equals 13 residues. Germline CDR1 MGHRA, CDR2 YSYEKL.

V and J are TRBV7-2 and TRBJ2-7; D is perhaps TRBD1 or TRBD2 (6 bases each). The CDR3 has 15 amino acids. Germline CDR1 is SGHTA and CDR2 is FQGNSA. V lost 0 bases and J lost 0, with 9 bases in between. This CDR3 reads CASSLAWGASYEQYF. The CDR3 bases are TGTGCCAGCAGCTTAGCTTGGGGGGCCTCCTACGAGCAGTACTTC.

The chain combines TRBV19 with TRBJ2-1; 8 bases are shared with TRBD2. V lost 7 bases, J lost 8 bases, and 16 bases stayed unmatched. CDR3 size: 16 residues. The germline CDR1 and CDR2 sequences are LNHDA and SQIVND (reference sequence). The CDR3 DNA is TGTGCCAGTACTCCGATAGCGGGATCGCAATACGATGAGCAGTTCTTC. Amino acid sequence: CASTPIAGSQYDEQFF. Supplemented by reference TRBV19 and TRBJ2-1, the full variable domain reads DGGITQSPKYLFRKEGQNVTLSCEQNLNHDAMYWYRQDPGQGLRLIYYSQIVNDFQKGDIAEGYSVSREKKESFPLTVTSAQKNPTAFYLCASTPIAGSQYDEQFFGPGTRLTVL.

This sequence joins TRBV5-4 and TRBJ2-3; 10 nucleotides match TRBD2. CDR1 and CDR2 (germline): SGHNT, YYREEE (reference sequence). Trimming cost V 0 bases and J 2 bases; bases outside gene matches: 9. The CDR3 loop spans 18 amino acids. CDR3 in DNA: TGTGCCAGCAGCTTGGCCGTGGCTAGCGGGAGATTCACAGATACGCAGTATTTT. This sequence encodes CASSLAVASGRFTDTQYF.

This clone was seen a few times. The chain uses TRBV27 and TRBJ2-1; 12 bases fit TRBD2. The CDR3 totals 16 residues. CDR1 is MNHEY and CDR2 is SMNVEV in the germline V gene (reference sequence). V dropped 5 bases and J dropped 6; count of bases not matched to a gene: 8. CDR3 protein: CASSVLAGGPVNEQFF. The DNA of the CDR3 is TGTGCCAGCAGTGTCCTAGCGGGAGGGCCGGTCAATGAGCAGTTCTTC.